The TCR beta chain described here comes from a study of T cell changes during pregnancy in multiple sclerosis. The V segment lost 8 bases and the J segment 1 base; nucleotides outside the gene matches: 8. This CDR3 region has 15 residues. Per the germline V gene, CDR1 is MDHEN and CDR2 is SYDVKM. Here immunoSEQ multiplex PCR was the method, and the copy in TCRdb shows in-frame clones only, minus some. The repertoire holds 50,000 to 60,000 clones, with roughly 90% as singletons. The gene calls are TRBV28 and TRBJ2-1; 7 positions match TRBD2. Sample: CD4+ T cells from peripheral blood mononuclear cells, taken after pregnancy. The clonotype comes from a female donor in good health, enrolled as a control in a pregnancy study. CDR3 protein: CASAPGGTSYNEQFF. In DNA, the CDR3 is TGTGCCAGCGCCCCGGGGGGAACGTCCTACAATGAGCAGTTCTTC.